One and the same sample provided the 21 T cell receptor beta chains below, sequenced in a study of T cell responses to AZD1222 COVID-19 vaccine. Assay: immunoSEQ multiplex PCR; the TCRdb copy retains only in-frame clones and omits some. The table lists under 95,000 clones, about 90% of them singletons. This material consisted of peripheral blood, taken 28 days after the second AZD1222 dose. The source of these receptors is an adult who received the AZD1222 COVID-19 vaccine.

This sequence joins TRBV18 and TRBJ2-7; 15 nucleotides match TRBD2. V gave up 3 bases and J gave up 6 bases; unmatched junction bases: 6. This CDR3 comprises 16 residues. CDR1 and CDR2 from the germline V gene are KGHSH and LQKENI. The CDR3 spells CASSPSGLAGGLEQYF. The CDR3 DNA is TGTGCCAGCTCACCTTCCGGACTAGCGGGGGGGCTCGAGCAGTACTTC. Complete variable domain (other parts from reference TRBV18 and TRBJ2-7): NAGVMQNPRHLVRRRGQEARLRCSPMKGHSHVYWYRQLPEEGLKFMVYLQKENIIDESGMPKERFSAEFPKEGPSILRIQQVVRGDSAAYFCASSPSGLAGGLEQYFGPGTRLTVT.

DNA for the CDR3: TGCGCCAGCAGCTACGGACAGTCCTACGAGCAGTACTTC. Its translation is CASSYGQSYEQYF. The V and J genes are TRBV5-1 and TRBJ2-7; D is perhaps TRBD1 (6 bases). The CDR3 runs to 13 residues. Germline CDR1 reads SGHRS; CDR2 reads YFSETQ. The V and J ends lost 3 bases and 1 base respectively, with 8 bases between them.

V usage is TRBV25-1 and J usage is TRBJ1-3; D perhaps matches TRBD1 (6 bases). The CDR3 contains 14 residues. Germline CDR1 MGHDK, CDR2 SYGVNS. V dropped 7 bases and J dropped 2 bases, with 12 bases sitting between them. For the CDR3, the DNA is TGTGCCAGCACCGAGCAGGGGCCTGGAAACACCATATATTTT. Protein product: CASTEQGPGNTIYF.

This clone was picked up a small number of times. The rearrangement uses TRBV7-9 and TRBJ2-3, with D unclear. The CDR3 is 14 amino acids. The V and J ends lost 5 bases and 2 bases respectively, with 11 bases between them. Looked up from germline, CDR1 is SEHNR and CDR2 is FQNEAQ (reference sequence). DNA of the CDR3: TGTGCCAGCAGCGCCGCTGGTGACACAGATACGCAGTATTTT. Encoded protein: CASSAAGDTDTQYF.

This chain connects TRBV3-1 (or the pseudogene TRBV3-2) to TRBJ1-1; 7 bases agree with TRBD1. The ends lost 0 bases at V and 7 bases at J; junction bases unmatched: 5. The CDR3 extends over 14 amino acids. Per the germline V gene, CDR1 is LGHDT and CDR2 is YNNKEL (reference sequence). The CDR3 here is CASSQDGRTGEAFF. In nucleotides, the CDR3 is TGTGCCAGCAGCCAAGATGGGAGGACAGGTGAAGCTTTCTTT.

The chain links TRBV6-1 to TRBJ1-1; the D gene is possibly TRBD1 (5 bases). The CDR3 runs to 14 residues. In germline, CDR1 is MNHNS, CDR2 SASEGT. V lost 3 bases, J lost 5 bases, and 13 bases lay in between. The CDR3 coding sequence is TGTGCCAGCAGTGACGACAGTAGGAAAACTGAAGCTTTCTTT. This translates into CASSDDSRKTEAFF.

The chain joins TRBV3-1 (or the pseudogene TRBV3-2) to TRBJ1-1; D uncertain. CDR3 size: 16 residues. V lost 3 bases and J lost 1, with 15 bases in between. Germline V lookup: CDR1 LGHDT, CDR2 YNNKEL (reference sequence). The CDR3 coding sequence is TGTGCCAGCAGCCATATATCTGCCCTGCCGAACACTGAAGCTTTCTTT. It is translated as CASSHISALPNTEAFF.

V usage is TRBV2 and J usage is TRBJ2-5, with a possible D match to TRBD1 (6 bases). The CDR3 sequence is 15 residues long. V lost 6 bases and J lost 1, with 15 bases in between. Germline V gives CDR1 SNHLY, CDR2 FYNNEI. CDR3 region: CASRADRGGQETQYF. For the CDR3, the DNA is TGTGCCAGCAGGGCGGACAGAGGAGGCCAAGAGACCCAGTACTTC. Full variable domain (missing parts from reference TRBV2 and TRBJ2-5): EPEVTQTPSHQVTQMGQEVILRCVPISNHLYFYWYRQILGQKVEFLVSFYNNEISEKSEIFDDQFSVERPDGSNFTLKIRSTKLEDSAMYFCASRADRGGQETQYFGPGTRLLVL.

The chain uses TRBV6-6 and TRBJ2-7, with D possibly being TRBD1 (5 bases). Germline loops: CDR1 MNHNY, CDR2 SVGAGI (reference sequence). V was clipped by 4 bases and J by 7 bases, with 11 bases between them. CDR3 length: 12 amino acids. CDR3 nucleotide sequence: TGTGCCAGCAGTTTACCAGGGCGGGAGCAGTACTTC. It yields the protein CASSLPGREQYF.

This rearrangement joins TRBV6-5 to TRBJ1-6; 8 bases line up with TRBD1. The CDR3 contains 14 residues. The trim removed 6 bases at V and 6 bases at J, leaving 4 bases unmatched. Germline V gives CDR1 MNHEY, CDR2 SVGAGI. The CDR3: CASRTGGANSPLHF. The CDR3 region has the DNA TGTGCCAGCAGAACAGGGGGTGCTAATTCACCCCTCCACTTT.

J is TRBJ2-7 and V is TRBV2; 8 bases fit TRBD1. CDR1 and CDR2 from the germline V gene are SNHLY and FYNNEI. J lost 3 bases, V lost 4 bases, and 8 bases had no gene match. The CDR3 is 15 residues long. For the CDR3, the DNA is TGTGCCAGCAGTGCACGGGACAGGAGGAACTACGAGCAGTACTTC. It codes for CASSARDRRNYEQYF.

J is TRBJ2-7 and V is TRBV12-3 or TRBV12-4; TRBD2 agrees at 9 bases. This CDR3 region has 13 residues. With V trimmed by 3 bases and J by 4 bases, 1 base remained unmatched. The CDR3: CASSLSGRYEQYF. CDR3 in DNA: TGTGCCAGCAGTTTGAGCGGGAGGTACGAGCAGTACTTC.

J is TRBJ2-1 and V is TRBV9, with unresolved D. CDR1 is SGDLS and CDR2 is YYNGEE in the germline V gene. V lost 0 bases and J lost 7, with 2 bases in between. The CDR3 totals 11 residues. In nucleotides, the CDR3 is TGTGCCAGCAGCGTAGAAAATGAGCAGTTCTTC. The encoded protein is CASSVENEQFF.

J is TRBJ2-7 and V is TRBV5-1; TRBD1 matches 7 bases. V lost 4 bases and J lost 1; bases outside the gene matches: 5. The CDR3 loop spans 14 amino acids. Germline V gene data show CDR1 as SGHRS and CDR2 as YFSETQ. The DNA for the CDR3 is TGCGCCAGCAGCCCCGAGGGGGCTTCCTACGAGCAGTACTTC. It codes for CASSPEGASYEQYF.

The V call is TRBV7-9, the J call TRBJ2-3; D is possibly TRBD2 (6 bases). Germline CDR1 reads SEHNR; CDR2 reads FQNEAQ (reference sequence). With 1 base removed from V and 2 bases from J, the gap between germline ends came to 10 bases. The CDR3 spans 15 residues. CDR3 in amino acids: CASSLGGVLTDTQYF. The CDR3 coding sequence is TGTGCCAGCAGCTTAGGGGGGGTTCTCACAGATACGCAGTATTTT.

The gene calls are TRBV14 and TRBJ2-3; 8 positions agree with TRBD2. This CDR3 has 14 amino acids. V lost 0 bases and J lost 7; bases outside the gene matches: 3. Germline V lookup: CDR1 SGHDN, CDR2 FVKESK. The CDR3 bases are TGTGCCAGCAGCCAAGACGGGGGGGCAAATACGCAGTATTTT. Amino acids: CASSQDGGANTQYF. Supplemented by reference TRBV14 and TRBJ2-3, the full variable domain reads EAGVTQFPSHSVIEKGQTVTLRCDPISGHDNLYWYRRVMGKEIKFLLHFVKESKQDESGMPNNRFLAERTGGTYSTLKVQPAELEDSGVYFCASSQDGGANTQYFGPGTRLTVL.

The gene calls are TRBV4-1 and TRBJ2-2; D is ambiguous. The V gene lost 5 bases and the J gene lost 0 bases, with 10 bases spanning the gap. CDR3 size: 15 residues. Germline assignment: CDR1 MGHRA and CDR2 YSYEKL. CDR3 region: CASSGRLSNTGELFF. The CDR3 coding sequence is TGCGCCAGCAGCGGACGGCTATCGAACACCGGGGAGCTGTTTTTT.

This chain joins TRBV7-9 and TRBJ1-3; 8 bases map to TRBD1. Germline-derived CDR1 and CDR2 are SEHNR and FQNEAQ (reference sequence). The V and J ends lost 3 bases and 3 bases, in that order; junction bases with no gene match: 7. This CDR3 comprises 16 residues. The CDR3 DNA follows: TGTGCCAGCAGCTTTCTATCGGACAGGGATGGAAACACCATATATTTT. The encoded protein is CASSFLSDRDGNTIYF.

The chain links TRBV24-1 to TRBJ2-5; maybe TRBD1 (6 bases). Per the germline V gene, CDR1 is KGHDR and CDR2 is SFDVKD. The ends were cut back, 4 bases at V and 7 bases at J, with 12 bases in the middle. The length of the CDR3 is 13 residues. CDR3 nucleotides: TGTGCCACCAGTGACTGGACAGACTCGACCCAGTACTTC. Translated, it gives CATSDWTDSTQYF.

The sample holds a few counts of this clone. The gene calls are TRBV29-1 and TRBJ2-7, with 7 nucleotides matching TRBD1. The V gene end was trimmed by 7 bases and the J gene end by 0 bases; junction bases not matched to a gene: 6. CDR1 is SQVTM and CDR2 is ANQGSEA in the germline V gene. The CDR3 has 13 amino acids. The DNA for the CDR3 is TGCAGCGCTACAGGGGCTAACTCCTACGAGCAGTACTTC. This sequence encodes CSATGANSYEQYF.

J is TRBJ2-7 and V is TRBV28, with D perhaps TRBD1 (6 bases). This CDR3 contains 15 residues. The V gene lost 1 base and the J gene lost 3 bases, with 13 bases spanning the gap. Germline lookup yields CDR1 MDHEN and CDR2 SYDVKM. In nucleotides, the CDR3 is TGTGCCAGCAGTTTATCGGGGACACGCAACTACGAGCAGTACTTC. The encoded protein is CASSLSGTRNYEQYF.